The entry that follows covers one T cell receptor (beta chain) sequence. V lost 6 bases, J lost 2 bases, and 4 bases stayed unmatched. CDR1 is SEHNR and CDR2 is FQNEAQ in the germline V gene (reference sequence). CDR3 length equals 16 residues. In the original analysis: Amplification with reference gene primers provided the estimates of nucleated cell counts. Profiling relied on immunoSEQ multiplex PCR, and the TCRdb table lists in-frame clones only, not all of them. V, J and clone size are taken as reported in that table, and D and trimming were inferred from the DNA itself. The sample shows some 300,000 clones, 88% of them seen only once. The sample belongs to a study of blood T cell repertoires in COVID-19. Study context: Either two negative PCRs, clearance, or symptom resolution qualified Cohort 3 donors as recovered. Collection of acute and convalescent COVID-19 samples took place in the United States, Italy and Spain. The cDNA or gDNA used as material had been derived from T cells, B-cell-depleted T cells, or PBMCs.

This chain links TRBV7-9 with TRBJ2-3; 14 nucleotides line up with TRBD2. The sequencing sample was made of PBMCs or T cells enriched from blood (not recorded which). This receptor was obtained from a woman aged 55 to 70 in a cohort exposed to, infected with or recovered from COVID-19 (not recorded which). CDR3 DNA sequence: TGTGCCAGCAGGGGACTAGCGGGAGAACCCACAGATACGCAGTATTTT. It specifies CASRGLAGEPTDTQYF.